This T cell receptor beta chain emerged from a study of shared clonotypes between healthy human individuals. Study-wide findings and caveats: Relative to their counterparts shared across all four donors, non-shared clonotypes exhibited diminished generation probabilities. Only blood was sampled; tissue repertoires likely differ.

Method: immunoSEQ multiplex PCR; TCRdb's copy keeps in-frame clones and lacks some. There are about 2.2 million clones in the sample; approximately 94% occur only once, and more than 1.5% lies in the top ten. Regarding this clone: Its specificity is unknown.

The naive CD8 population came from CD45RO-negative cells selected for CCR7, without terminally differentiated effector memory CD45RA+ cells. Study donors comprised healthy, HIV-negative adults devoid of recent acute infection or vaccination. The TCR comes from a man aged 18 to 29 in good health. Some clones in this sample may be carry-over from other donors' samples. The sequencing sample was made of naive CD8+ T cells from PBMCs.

In DNA, the CDR3 is TGTGCCAGCAGCACGGGACTAGCGGGCAGGCCGGGGGACGAGCAGTACTTC. It encodes CASSTGLAGRPGDEQYF. The V and J genes are TRBV13 and TRBJ2-7, with 12 bases fitting TRBD2. Germline V gives CDR1 PRHDT, CDR2 FYEKMQ (reference sequence). This CDR3 is 17 amino acids long. Trimming cost V 5 bases and J 5 bases; bases outside gene matches: 13. The full variable domain, with the rest looked up from reference TRBV13 and TRBJ2-7, is AAGVIQSPRHLIKEKRETATLKCYPIPRHDTVYWYQQGPGQDPQFLISFYEKMQSDKGSIPDRFSAQQFSDYHSELNMSSLELGDSALYFCASSTGLAGRPGDEQYFGPGTRLTVT.